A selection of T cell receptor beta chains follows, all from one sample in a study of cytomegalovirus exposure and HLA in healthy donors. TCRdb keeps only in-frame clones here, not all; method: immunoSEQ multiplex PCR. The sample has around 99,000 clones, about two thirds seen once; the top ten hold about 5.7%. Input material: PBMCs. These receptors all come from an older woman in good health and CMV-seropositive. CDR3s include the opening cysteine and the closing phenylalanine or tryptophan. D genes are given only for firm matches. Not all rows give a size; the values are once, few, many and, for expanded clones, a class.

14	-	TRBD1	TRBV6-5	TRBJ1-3	CASRSTGTGNTIYF	TGTGCCAGCAGATCGACAGGGACTGGAAACACCATATATTTT
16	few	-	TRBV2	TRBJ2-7	CASSEKGRPRGSEQYF	TGTGCCAGCAGTGAAAAAGGCAGGCCACGAGGGAGTGAGCAGTACTTC
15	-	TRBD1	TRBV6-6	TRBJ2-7	CASTPGGQGASRQYF	TGTGCCAGCACCCCCGGTGGACAGGGGGCCTCGAGGCAGTACTTC
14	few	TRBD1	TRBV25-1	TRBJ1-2	CASSDRGLGIGYTF	TGTGCCAGCAGTGACAGGGGGCTGGGAATCGGCTACACCTTC
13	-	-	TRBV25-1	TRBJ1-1	CASSTGGRTEAFF	TGTGCCAGTTCGACTGGGGGCCGCACTGAAGCTTTCTTT
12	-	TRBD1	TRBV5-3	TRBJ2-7	CARTRDRSEQYF	TGTGCCAGGACTCGGGACAGAAGCGAGCAGTACTTC
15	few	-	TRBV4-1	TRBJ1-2	CASSQDSPGGYGYTF	TGCGCCAGCAGCCAAGACAGCCCTGGCGGTTATGGCTACACCTTC
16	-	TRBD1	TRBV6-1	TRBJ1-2	CASSGTGGAIDYGYTF	TGTGCCAGCAGTGGGACAGGGGGCGCGATAGACTATGGCTACACCTTC
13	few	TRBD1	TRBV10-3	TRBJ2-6	CATGQVGANVLTF	TGTGCCACCGGACAGGTTGGGGCCAACGTCCTGACTTTC
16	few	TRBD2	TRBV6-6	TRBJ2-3	CASSPNSGGPTDTQYF	TGTGCCAGCAGTCCAAATAGCGGGGGCCCCACAGATACGCAGTATTTT
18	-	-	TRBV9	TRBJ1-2	CASSVDVAEHPGNYGYTF	TGTGCCAGCAGCGTAGATGTAGCGGAACATCCCGGGAACTATGGCTACACCTTC
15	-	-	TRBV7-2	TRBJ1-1	CASSPPGTPWAEAFF	TGTGCCAGCAGCCCCCCGGGAACCCCCTGGGCTGAAGCTTTCTTT
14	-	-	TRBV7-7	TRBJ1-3	CASSRGGSGNTIYF	TGTGCTAGCAGCCGGGGGGGCTCTGGAAACACCATATATTTT
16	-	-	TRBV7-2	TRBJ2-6	CASSSLGPSGANVLTF	TGTGCCAGCAGCTCGCTGGGGCCCTCTGGGGCCAACGTCCTGACTTTC
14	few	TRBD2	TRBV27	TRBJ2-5	CASSLAGSQETQYF	TGTGCCAGCAGTCTAGCGGGGAGCCAAGAGACCCAGTACTTC
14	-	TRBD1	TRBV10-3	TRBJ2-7	CAIGLSGQYYEQYF	TGTGCCATCGGCTTGTCGGGACAGTACTACGAGCAGTACTTC
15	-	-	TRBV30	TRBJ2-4	CAWTPPVFAKNIQYF	TGTGCCTGGACCCCCCCGGTCTTTGCCAAAAACATTCAGTACTTC
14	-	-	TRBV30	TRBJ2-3	CAWMGGAGAGTQYF	TGTGCCTGGATGGGGGGCGCGGGGGCGGGTACGCAGTATTTT
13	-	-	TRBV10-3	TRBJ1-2	CAISSGANYGYTF	TGTGCCATCAGCTCCGGGGCTAACTATGGCTACACCTTC
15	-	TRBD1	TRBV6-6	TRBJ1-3	CASSSPTGQRNTIYF	TGTGCCAGCAGTTCTCCGACGGGACAGAGAAACACCATATATTTT
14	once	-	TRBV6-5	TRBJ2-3	CASRLGGSTDTQYF	TGTGCCAGCAGGCTCGGCGGCAGCACAGATACGCAGTATTTT
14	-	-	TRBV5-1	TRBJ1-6	CASSGAGEHSPLHF	TGCGCCAGTTCAGGGGCAGGGGAACATTCACCCCTCCACTTT
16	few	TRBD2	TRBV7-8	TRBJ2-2	CASSTTSGRNTGELFF	TGTGCCAGCAGCACCACTAGCGGGCGGAACACCGGGGAGCTGTTTTTT
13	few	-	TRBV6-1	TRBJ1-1	CASTQRGNTEAFF	TGTGCCAGCACCCAAAGGGGAAACACTGAAGCTTTCTTT
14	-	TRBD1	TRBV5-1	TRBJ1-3	CASSLGQGLNTIYF	TGCGCCAGCAGCTTGGGACAGGGGCTAAACACCATATATTTT
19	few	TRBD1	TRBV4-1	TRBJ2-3	CASSQDPTDRVSQIDTQYF	TGCGCCAGCAGCCAAGATCCGACCGACAGGGTTAGTCAGATAGATACGCAGTATTTT
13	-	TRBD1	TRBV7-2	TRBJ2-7	CASSGTGIREQYF	TGTGCCAGCAGCGGGACAGGGATCCGCGAGCAGTACTTC
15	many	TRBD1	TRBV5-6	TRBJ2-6	CASSSTGAGANVLTF	TGTGCCAGCAGCTCGACAGGGGCTGGGGCCAACGTCCTGACTTTC
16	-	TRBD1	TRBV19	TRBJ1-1	CASSSFRDRGLVRAFF	TGTGCCAGTAGTAGTTTCCGGGACAGGGGTCTTGTTAGAGCTTTCTTT
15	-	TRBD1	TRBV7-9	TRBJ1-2	CASSIKRTGRSCYTF	TGTGCCAGCAGCATTAAACGGACAGGGAGGTCTTGCTACACCTTC
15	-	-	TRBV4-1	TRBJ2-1	CASSLPRVLTDEQFF	TGCGCCAGCAGTCTTCCCAGGGTCCTTACCGATGAGCAGTTCTTC
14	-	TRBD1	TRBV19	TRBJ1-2	CASSRRTGQGGYTF	TGTGCCAGTAGTCGAAGGACAGGGCAAGGGGGCTACACCTTC
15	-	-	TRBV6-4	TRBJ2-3	CASSRELYGTDTQYF	TGTGCCAGCAGTCGGGAGCTGTACGGCACAGATACGCAGTATTTT
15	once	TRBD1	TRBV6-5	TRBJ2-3	CASRQQGANTDTQYF	TGTGCCAGCAGACAACAGGGGGCGAACACAGATACGCAGTATTTT
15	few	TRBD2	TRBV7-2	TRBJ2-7	CASSPVTSGGTEQYF	TGTGCCAGCAGCCCGGTGACTAGCGGGGGAACGGAGCAGTACTTC
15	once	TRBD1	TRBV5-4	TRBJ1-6	CASSGGTGWNSPLHF	TGTGCCAGCAGCGGAGGGACAGGATGGAATTCACCCCTCCACTTT